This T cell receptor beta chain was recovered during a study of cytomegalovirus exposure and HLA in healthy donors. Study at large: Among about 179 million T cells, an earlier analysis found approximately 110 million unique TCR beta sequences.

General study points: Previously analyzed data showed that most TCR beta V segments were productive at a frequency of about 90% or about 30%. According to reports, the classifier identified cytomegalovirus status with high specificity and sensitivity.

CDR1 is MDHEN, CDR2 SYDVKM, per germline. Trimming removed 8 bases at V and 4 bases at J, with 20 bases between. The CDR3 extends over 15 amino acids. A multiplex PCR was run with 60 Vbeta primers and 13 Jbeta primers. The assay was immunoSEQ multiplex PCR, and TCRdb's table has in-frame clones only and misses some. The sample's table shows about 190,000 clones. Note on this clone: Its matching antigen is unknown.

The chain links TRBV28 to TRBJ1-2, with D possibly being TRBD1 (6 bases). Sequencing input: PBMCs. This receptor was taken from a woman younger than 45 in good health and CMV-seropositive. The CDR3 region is CASSPGGQGGYGYTF. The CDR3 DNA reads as TGTGCCAGCTCCCCGGGGGGCCAGGGTGGCTATGGCTACACCTTC.